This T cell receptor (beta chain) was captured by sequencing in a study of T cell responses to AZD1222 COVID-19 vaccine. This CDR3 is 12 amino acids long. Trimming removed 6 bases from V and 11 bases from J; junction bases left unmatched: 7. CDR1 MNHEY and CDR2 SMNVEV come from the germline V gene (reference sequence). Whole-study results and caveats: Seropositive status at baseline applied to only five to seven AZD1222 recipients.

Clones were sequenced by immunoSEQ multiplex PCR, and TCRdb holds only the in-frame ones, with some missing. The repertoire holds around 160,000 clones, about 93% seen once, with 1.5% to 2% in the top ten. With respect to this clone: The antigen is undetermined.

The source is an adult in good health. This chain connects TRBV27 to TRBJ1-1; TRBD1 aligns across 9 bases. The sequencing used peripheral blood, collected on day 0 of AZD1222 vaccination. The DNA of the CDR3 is TGTGCCAGCAGCCTGGGACAGGGACTCGCTTTCTTT. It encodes CASSLGQGLAFF.